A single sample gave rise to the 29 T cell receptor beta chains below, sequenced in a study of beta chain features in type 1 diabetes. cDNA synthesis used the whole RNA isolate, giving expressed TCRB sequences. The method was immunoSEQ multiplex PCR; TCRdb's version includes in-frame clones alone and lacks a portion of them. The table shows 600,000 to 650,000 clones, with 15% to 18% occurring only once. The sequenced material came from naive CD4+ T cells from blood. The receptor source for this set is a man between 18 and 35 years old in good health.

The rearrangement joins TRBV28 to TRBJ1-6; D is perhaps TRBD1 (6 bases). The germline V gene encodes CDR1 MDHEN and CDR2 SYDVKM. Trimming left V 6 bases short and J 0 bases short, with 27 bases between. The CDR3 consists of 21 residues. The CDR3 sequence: CASSRRGVRTTKSSYNSPLHF. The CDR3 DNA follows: TGTGCCAGCAGCCGCAGGGGCGTAAGGACAACGAAGAGCTCCTATAATTCACCCCTCCACTTT.

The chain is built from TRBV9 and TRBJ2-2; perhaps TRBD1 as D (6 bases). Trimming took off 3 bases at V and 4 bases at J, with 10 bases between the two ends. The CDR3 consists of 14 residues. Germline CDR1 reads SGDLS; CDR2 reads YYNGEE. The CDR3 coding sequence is TGTGCCAGCAGCGCAGGACAGATCACCGGGGAGCTGTTTTTT. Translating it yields CASSAGQITGELFF.

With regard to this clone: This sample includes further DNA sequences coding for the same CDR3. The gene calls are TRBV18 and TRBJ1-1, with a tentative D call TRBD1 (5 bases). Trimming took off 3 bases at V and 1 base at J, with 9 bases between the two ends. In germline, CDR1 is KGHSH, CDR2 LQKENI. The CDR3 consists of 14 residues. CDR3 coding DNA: TGTGCCAGCTCACCGGGGCAGGCGAACACTGAAGCTTTCTTT. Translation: CASSPGQANTEAFF.

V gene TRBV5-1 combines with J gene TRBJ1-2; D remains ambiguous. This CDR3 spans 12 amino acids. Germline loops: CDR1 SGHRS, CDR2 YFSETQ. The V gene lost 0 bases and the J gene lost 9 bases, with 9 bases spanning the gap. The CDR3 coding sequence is TGCGCCAGCAGCTTGGAGCCAACAAGCTACACCTTC. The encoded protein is CASSLEPTSYTF.

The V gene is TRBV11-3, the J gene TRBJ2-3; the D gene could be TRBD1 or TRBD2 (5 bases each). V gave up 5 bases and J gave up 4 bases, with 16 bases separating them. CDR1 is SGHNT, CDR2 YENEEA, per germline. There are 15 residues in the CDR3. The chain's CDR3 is CASSPSAGAADTQYF. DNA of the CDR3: TGTGCCAGCAGCCCTTCAGCCGGGGCAGCAGATACGCAGTATTTT.

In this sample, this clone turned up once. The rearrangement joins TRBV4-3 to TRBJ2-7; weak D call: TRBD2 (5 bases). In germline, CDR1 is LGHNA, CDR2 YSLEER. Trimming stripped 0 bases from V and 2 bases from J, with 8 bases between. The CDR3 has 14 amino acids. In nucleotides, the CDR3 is TGCGCCAGCAGCCAAGAGGCCGGGGCCTACGAGCAGTACTTC. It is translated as CASSQEAGAYEQYF.

CDR3 protein: CASSLGQQDYEQYF. CDR3 nucleotide sequence: TGTGCCAGCTCACTAGGACAGCAAGACTACGAGCAGTACTTC. This chain connects TRBV18 to TRBJ2-7; the D gene is possibly TRBD1 (6 bases). Germline V gene data show CDR1 as KGHSH and CDR2 as LQKENI. The CDR3 sequence is 14 residues long. V lost 4 bases to trimming and J lost 3 bases, with 13 bases between them.

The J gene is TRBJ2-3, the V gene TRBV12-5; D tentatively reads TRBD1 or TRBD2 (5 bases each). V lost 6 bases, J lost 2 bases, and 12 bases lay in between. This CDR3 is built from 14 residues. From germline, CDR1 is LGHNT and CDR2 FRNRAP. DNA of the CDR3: TGTGCTAGTGGCCGGGACCGATACACAGATACGCAGTATTTT. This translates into CASGRDRYTDTQYF.

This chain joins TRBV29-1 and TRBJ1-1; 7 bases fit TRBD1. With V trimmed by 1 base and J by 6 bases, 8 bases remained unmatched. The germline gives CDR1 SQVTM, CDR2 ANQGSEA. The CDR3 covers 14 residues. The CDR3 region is CSVEGFWQGAEAFF. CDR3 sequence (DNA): TGCAGCGTTGAAGGTTTTTGGCAGGGGGCTGAAGCTTTCTTT.

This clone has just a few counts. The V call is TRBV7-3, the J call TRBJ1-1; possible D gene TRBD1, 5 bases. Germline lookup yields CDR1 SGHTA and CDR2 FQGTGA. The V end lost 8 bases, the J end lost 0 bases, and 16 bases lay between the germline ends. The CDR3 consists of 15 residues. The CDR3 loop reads CASGLGTAMNTEAFF. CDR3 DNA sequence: TGTGCCAGCGGACTCGGGACCGCTATGAACACTGAAGCTTTCTTT.

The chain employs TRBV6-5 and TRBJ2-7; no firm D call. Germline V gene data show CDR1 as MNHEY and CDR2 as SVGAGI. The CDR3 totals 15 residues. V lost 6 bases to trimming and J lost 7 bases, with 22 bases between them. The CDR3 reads CASSRSGQASGEQYF. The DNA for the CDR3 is TGTGCCAGCAGCAGATCGGGCCAGGCGTCTGGGGAGCAGTACTTC.

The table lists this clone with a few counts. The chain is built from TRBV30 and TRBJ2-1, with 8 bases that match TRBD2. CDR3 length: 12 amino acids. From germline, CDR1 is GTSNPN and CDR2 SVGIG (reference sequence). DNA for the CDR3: TGTGCTCTAAGCGGGGGCTACAATGAGCAGTTCTTC. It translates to CALSGGYNEQFF.

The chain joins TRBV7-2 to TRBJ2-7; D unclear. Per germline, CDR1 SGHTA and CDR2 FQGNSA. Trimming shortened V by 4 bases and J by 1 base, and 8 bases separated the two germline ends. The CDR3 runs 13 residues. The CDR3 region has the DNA TGTGCCAGCAGCTCCAGCGCTTCCTACGAGCAGTACTTC. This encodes CASSSSASYEQYF.

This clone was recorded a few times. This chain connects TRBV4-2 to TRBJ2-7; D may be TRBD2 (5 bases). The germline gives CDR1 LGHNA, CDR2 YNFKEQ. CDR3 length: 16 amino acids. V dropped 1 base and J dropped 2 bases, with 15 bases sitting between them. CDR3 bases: TGTGCCAGCAGCCAAGTAGAAGGTTCCGGGACCTACGAGCAGTACTTC. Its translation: CASSQVEGSGTYEQYF.

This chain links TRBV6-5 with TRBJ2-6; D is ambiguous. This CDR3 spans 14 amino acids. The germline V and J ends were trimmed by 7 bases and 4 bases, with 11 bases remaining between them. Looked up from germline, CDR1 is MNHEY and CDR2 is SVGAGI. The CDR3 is CASTLSPGANVLTF. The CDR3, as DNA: TGTGCCAGCACCCTATCCCCCGGGGCCAACGTCCTGACTTTC.

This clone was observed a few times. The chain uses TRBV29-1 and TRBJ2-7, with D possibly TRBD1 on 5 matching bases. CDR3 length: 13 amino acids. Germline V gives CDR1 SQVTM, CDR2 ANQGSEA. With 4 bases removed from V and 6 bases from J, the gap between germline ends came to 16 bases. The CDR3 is CSVVTGLTSEQYF. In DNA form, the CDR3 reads TGCAGCGTTGTAACAGGCTTAACCTCCGAGCAGTACTTC.

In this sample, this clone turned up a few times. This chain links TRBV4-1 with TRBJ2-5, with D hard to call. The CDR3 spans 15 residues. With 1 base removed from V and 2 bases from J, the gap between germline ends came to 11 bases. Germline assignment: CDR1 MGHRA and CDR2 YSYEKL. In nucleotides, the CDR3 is TGCGCCAGCAGCCAAGGCCGGGCTAGTCAAGAGACCCAGTACTTC. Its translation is CASSQGRASQETQYF.

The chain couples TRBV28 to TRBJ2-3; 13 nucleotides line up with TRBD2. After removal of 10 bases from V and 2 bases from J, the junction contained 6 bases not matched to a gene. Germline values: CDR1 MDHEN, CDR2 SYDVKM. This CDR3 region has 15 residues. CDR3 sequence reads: CATTSGRVFTDTQYF. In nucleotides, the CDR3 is TGTGCCACCACTAGCGGGAGGGTTTTCACAGATACGCAGTATTTT. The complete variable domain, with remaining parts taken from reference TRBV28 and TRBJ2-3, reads DVKVTQSSRYLVKRTGEKVFLECVQDMDHENMFWYRQDPGLGLRLIYFSYDVKMKEKGDIPEGYSVSREKKERFSLILESASTNQTSMYLCATTSGRVFTDTQYFGPGTRLTVL.

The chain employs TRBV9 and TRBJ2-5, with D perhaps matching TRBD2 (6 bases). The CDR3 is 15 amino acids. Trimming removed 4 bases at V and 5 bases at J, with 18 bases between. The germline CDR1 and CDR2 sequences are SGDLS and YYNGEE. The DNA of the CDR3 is TGTGCCAGCAGCCTTCGGGACGGGAGATGGGAGACCCAGTACTTC. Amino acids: CASSLRDGRWETQYF.

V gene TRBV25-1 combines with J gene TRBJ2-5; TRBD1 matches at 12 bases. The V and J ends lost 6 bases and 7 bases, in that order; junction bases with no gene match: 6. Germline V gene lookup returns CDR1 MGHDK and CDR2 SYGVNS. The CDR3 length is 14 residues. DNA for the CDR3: TGTGCCAGCAGGGGGACAGGGGGCGTGAGGACCCAGTACTTC. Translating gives CASRGTGGVRTQYF.

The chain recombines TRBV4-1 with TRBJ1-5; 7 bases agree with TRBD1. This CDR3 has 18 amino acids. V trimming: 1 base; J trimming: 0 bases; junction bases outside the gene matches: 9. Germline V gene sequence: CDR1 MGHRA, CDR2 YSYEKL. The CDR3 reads CASSQGRGQTYSNQPQHF. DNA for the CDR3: TGCGCCAGCAGCCAAGGCCGGGGACAGACTTATAGCAATCAGCCCCAGCATTTT.

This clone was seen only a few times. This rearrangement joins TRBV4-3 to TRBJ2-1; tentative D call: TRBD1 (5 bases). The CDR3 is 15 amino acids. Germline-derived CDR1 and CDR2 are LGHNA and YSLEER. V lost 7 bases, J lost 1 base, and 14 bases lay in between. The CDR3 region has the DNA TGCGCCAGCAAGGAGAGCGCAGGGTCCTACAATGAGCAGTTCTTC. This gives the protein CASKESAGSYNEQFF.

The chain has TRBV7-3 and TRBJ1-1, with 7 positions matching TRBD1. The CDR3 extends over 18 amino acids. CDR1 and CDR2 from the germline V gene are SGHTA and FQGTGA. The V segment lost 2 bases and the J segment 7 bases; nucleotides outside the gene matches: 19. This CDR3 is CASSLWGLPGQRKGEAFF. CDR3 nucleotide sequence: TGTGCCAGCAGCTTATGGGGACTCCCGGGACAGAGAAAAGGTGAAGCTTTCTTT.

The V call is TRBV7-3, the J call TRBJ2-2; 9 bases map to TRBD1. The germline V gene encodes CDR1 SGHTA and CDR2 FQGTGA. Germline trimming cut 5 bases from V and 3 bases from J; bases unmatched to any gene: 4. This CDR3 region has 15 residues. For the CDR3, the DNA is TGTGCCAGCAGCCGAGGGACAGGGCACACCGGGGAGCTGTTTTTT. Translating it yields CASSRGTGHTGELFF.

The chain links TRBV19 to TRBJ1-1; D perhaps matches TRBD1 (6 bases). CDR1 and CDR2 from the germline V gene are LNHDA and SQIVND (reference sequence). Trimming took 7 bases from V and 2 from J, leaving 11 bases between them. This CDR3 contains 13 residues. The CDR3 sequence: CASTNRVNTEAFF. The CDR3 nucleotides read TGTGCCAGTACCAACAGGGTTAACACTGAAGCTTTCTTT.

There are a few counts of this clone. CDR3 DNA sequence: TGTGCCAGCAGCTTAGCGAAGGGAATGAACACTGAAGCTTTCTTT. This codes for CASSLAKGMNTEAFF. J is TRBJ1-1 and V is TRBV7-2; no reliable D call. This CDR3 has 15 residues. Trimming took off 0 bases at V and 0 bases at J, with 8 bases between the two ends. Germline CDR1 reads SGHTA; CDR2 reads FQGNSA.

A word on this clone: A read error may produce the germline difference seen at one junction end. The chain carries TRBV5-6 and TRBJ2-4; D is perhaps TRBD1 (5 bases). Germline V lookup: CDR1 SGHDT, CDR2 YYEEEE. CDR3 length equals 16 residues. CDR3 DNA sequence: TGTGCCAGCAGATTGGGGCGGTCACTAGCCAAAAACATTCAGTACTTC. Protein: CASRLGRSLAKNIQYF.

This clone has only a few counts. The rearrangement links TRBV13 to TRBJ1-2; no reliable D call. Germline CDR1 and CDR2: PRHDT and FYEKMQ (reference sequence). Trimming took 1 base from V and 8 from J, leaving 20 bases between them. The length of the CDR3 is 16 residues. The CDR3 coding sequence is TGTGCCAGCAGCTTAGAAAGGGCCCGCAACTTTAAGGGCTACACCTTC. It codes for CASSLERARNFKGYTF.

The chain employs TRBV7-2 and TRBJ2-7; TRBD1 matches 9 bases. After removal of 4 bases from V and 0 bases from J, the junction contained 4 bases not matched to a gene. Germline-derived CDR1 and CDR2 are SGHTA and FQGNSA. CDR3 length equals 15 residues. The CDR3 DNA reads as TGTGCCAGCAGCTCCGACAGGGGGTTCTCCTACGAGCAGTACTTC. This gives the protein CASSSDRGFSYEQYF.